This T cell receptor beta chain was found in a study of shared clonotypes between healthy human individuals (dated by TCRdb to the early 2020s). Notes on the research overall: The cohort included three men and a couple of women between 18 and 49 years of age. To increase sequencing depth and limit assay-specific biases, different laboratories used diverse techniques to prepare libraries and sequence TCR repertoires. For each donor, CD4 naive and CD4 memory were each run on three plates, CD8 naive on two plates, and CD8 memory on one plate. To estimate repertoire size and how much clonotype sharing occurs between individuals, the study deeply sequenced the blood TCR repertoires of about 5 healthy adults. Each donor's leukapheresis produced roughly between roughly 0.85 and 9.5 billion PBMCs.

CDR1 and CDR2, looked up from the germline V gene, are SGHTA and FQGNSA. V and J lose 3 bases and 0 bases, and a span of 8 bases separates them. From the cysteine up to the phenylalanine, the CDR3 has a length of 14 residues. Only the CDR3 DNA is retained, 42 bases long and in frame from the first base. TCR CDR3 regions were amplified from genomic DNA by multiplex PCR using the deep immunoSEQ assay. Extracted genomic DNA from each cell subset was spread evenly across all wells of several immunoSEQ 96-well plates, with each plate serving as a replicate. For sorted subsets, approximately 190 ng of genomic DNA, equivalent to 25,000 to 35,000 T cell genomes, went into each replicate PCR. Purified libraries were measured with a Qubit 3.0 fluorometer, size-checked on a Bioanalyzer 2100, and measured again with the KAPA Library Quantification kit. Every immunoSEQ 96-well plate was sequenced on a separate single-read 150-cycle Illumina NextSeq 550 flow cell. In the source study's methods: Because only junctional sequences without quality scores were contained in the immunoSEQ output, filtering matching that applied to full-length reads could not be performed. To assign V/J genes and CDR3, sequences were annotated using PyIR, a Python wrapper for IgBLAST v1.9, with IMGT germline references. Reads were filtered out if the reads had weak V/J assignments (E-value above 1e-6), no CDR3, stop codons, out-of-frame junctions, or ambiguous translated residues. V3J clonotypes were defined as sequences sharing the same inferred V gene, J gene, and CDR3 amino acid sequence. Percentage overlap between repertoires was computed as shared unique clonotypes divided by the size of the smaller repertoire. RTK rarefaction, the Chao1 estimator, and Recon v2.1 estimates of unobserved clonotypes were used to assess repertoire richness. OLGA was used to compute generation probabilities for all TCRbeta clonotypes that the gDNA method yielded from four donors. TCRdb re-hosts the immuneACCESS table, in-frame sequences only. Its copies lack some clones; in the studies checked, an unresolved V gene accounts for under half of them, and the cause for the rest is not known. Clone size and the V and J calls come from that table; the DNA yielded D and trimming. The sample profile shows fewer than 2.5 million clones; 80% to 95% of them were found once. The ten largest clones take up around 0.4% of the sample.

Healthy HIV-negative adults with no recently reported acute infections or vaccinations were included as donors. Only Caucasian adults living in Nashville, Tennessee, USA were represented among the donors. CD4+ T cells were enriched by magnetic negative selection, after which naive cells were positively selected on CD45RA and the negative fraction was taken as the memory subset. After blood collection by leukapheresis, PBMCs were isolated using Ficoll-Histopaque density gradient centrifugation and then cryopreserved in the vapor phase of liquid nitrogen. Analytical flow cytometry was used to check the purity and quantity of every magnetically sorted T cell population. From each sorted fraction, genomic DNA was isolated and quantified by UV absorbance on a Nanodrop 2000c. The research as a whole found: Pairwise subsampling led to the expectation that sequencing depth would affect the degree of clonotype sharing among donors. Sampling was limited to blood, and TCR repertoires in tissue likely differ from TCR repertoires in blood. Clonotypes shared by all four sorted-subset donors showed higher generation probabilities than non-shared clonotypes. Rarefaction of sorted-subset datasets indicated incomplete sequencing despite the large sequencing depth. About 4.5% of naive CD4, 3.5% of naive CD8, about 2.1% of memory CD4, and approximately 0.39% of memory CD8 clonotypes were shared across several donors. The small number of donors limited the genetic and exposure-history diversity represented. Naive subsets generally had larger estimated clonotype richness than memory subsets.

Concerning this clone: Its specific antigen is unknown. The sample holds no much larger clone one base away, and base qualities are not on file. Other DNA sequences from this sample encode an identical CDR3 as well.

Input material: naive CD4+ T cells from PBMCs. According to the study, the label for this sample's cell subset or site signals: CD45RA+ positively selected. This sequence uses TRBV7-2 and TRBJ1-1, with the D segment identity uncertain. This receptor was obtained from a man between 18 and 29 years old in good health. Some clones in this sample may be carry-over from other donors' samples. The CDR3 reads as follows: CASSFGQVNTEAFF. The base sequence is TGTGCCAGCAGCTTCGGTCAGGTGAACACTGAAGCTTTCTTT.